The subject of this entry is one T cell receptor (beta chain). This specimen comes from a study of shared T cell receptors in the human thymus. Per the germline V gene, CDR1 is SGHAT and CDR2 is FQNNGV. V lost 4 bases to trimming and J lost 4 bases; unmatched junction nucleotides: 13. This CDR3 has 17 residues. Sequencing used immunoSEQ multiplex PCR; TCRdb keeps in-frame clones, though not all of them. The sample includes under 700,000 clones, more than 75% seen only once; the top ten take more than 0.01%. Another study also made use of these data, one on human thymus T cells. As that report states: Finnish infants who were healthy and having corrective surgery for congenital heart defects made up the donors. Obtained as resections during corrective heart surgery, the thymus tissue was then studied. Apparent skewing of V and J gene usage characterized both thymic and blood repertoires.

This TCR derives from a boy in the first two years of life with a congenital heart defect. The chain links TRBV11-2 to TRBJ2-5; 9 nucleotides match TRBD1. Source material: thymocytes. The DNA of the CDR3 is TGTGCCAGCAGCTCGCCCAGGGACAGGGATGGCCCAGAGACCCAGTACTTC. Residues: CASSSPRDRDGPETQYF.